This TCR beta chain was recovered during a study of blood T cell repertoires in COVID-19. Study overall: PBMCs, B-cell-depleted T cells, or T cells provided the cDNA or gDNA that made up the material.

TCRdb keeps only in-frame clones here, not all; method: immunoSEQ multiplex PCR. This sample yields 430,000 or so clones, of which 88% are seen a single time; 1.5% to 2% belongs to the top ten. The CDR3 extends over 13 amino acids. V was trimmed by 7 bases and J by 1 base, leaving 8 bases between them. In assigning cohorts, the study relied on participant-reported clinical history. Input material: PBMCs or T cells enriched from blood (not recorded which). The clonotype originates from a woman between 35 and 50 years old who had recovered from COVID-19. This chain links TRBV12-3 or TRBV12-4 with TRBJ2-1, with D maybe TRBD2 (6 bases). The chain's CDR3 is CASISGSYNEQFF. In DNA, the CDR3 is TGTGCCAGCATTAGCGGATCCTACAATGAGCAGTTCTTC.